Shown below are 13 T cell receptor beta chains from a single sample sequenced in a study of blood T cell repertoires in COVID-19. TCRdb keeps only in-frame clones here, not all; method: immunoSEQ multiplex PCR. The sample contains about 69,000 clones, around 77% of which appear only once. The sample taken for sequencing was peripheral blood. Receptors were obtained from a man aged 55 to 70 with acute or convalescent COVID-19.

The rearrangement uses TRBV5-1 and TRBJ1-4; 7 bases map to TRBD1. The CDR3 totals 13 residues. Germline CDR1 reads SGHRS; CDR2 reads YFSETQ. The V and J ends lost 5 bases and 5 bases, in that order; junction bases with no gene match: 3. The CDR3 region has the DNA TGCGCCAGCAGGCGGGACAGAAATGAAAAACTGTTTTTT. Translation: CASRRDRNEKLFF.

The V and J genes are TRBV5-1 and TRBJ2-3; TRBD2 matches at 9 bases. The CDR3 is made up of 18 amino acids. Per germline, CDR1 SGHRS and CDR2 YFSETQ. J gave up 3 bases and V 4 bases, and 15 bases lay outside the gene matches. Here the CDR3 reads CASSTDRTGTSKTDTQYF. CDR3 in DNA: TGCGCCAGCAGCACCGACCGAACCGGGACTAGCAAGACAGATACGCAGTATTTT.

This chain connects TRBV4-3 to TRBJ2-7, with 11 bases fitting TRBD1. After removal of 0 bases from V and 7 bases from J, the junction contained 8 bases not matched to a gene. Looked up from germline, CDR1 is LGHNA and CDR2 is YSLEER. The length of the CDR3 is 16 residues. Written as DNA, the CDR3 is TGCGCCAGCAGCCAAGATCCCGGGACAGGGGGTCGGGAGCAGTACTTC. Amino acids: CASSQDPGTGGREQYF.

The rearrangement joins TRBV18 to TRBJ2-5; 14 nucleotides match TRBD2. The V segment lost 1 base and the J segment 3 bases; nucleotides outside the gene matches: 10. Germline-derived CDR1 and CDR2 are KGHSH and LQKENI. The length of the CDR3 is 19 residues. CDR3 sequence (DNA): TGTGCCAGCTCACCACGCGTTCCGACTAGCGGGGGGGCGAAAGAGACCCAGTACTTC. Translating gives CASSPRVPTSGGAKETQYF.

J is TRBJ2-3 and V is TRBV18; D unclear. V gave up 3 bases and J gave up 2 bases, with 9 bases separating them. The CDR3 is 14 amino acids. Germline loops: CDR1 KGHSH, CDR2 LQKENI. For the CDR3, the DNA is TGTGCCAGCTCACCTGGGCACTCCACAGATACGCAGTATTTT. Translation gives CASSPGHSTDTQYF.

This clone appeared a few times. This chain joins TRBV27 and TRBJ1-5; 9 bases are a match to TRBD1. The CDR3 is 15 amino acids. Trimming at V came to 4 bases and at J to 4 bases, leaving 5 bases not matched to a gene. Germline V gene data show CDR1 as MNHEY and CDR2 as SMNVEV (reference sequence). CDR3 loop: CASSSPGQGNQPQHF. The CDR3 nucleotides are TGTGCCAGCAGTTCACCGGGACAGGGAAATCAGCCCCAGCATTTT.

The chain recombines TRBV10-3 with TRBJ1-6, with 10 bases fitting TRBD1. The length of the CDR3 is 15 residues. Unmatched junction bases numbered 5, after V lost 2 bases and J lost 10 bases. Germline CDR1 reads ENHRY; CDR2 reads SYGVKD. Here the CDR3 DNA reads TGTGCCATCAGTGAGCCTGGGACAGGGGACTCACCCCTCCACTTT. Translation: CAISEPGTGDSPLHF.

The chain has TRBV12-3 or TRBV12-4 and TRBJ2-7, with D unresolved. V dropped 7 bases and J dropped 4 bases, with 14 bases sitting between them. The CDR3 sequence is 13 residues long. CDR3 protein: CASTFSAQYEQYF. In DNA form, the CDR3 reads TGTGCCAGCACCTTTTCCGCCCAGTACGAGCAGTACTTC.

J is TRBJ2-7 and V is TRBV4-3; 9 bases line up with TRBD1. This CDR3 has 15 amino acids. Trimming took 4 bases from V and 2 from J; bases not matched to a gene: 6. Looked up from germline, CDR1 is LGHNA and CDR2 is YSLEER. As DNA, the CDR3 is TGCGCCAGCAGCCGGAACAGGGGGCCCGCCTACGAGCAGTACTTC. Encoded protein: CASSRNRGPAYEQYF.

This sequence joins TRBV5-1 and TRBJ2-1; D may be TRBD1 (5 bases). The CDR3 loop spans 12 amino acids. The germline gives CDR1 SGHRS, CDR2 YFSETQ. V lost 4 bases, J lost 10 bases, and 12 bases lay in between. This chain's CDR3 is CASSRTTAEQFF. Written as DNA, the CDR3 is TGCGCCAGCAGCCGCACGACAGCGGAGCAGTTCTTC.

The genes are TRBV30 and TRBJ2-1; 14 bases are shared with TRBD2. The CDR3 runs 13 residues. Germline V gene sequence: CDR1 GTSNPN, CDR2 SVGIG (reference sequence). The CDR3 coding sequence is TGTGCTTCGGGACTAGCGGGGGCCGACACTCAGTTCTTC. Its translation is CASGLAGADTQFF. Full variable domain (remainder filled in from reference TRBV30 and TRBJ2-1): SQTIHQWPATLVQPVGSPLSLECTVEGTSNPNLYWYRQAAGRGLQLLFYSVGIGQISSEVPQNLSASRPQDRQFILSSKKLLLSDSGFYLCASGLAGADTQFFGPGTRLTVL.

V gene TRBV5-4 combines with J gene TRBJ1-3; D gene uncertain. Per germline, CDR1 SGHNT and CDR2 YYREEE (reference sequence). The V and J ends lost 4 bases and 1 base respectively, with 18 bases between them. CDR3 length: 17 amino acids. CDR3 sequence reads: CASSLASPSLSGNTIYF. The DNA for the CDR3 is TGTGCCAGCAGCCTAGCGAGCCCGTCGCTATCTGGAAACACCATATATTTT.

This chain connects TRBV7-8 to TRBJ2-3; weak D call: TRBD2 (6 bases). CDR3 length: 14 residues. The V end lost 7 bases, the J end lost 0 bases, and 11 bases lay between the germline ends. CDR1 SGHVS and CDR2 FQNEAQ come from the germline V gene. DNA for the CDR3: TGTGCCAGCAAGGAGGGATCGAGCACAGATACGCAGTATTTT. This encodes CASKEGSSTDTQYF.